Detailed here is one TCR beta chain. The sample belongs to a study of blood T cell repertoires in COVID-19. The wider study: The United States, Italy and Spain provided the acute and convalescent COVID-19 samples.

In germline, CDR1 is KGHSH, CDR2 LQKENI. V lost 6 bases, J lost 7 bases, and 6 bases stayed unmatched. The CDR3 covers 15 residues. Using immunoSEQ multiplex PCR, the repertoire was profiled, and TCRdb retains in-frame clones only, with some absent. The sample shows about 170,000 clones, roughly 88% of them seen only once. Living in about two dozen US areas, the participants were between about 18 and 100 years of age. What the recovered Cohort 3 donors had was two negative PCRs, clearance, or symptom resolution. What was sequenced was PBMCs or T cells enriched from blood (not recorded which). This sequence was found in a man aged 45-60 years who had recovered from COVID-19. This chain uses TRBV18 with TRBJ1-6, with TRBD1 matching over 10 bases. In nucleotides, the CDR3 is TGTGCCAGCTCTCTAGGACAGGGGGAAAATTCACCCCTCCACTTT. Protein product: CASSLGQGENSPLHF.